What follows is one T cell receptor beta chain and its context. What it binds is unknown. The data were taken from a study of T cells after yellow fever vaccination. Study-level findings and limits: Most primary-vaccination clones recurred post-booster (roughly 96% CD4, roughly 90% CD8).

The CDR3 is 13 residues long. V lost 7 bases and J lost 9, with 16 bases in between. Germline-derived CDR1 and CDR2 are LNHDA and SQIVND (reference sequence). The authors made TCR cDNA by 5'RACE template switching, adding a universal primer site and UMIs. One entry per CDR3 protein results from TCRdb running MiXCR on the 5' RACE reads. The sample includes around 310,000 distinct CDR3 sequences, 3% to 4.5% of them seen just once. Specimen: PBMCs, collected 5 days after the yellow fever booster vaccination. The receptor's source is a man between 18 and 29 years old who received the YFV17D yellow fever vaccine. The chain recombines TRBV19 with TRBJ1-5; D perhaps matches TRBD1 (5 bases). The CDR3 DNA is TGTGCCAGTACCAGGGATCCGCATTGGCCCCAGCATTTT. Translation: CASTRDPHWPQHF.